What follows describes a single T cell receptor (beta chain). Its antigen is unidentified. Per the germline V gene, CDR1 is KGHSH and CDR2 is LQKENI. Losses at the gene ends were 2 bases for V and 0 bases for J; bases not matched to a gene: 7. CDR3 length: 18 amino acids. Profiling relied on immunoSEQ multiplex PCR, and the TCRdb table lists in-frame clones only, not all of them. The sample consists of 120,000 or so clones, over 75% of them appearing once. The sample is drawn from a study of T cell responses to AZD1222 COVID-19 vaccine. Notes on the study in general: No repertoire was sampled before or during the peak T cell response, only after it. White British donors predominated, females outnumbered males, and clonal diversity was possibly underestimated.

The source of this sequence is an adult in good health. This sequence joins TRBV18 and TRBJ2-6; TRBD1 matches 7 bases. The specimen was peripheral blood, collected on day 0 of AZD1222 vaccination. The CDR3 DNA is TGTGCCAGCTCACCAATATGGACAGGCAGCTCTGGGGCCAACGTCCTGACTTTC. It codes for CASSPIWTGSSGANVLTF.